The 23 T cell receptor beta chains given below trace back to one sample, sequenced in a study of spatial heterogeneity in lung cancer. TCRdb analysed the 5' RACE reads with MiXCR anew, one entry per CDR3 protein. Of approximately 17,000 distinct CDR3 sequences listed, under 20% were seen once; the top ten hold roughly 6.7%. The time point denotes: blood at routine non-recurrence follow-up after resection. Source: PBMCs, taken at follow-up. These receptors were obtained from a male donor with early-stage non-small cell lung cancer.

This sequence joins TRBV11-1 and TRBJ2-7; perhaps TRBD1 as D (5 bases). This CDR3 contains 15 residues. Germline CDR1 and CDR2: SGHAT and FQDESV (reference sequence). Trimming pared 5 bases from V and 0 bases from J, leaving 14 bases between. This CDR3 reads CASSVTPGISYEQYF. As DNA, the CDR3 is TGTGCCAGCAGCGTAACTCCAGGGATCTCCTACGAGCAGTACTTC. The complete variable domain, with remaining parts taken from reference TRBV11-1 and TRBJ2-7, reads EAEVAQSPRYKITEKSQAVAFWCDPISGHATLYWYRQILGQGPELLVQFQDESVVDDSQLPKDRFSAERLKGVDSTLKIQPAELGDSAMYLCASSVTPGISYEQYFGPGTRLTVT.

This clonotype has just a few counts. The chain couples TRBV12-2 to TRBJ2-1; the table's D call, TRBD1, has no DNA check behind it. TRBV12-2 is a pseudogene segment. CDR3 length: 16 residues. Here the CDR3 reads CASRGDRHSSYNEQFF. The CDR3 DNA sequence: TGTGCAAGTCGTGGGGACAGGCATAGTTCCTACAATGAGCAGTTCTTC.

This clonotype occurred a few times. The rearrangement links TRBV6-5 to TRBJ2-2; 7 bases map to TRBD1. J was trimmed by 6 bases and V by 9 bases; bases with no gene match: 7. The CDR3 runs 13 residues. Germline loops: CDR1 MNHEY, CDR2 SVGAGI. The CDR3 reads CASRQGPAGELFF. The CDR3 coding sequence is TGTGCCAGTCGACAGGGACCGGCCGGGGAGCTGTTTTTT.

This clonotype was found once. CDR3 coding DNA: TGTGCCAGCATCCCGGGGCTTAGCACAGATACGCAGTATTTT. Its translation is CASIPGLSTDTQYF. The rearrangement uses TRBV2 and TRBJ2-3; either TRBD1 or TRBD2 may fit D (5 bases each). Trimming left V 7 bases short and J 0 bases short, with 11 bases between. Germline assignment: CDR1 SNHLY and CDR2 FYNNEI. The CDR3 is made up of 14 amino acids. Full variable domain (rest looked up from reference TRBV2 and TRBJ2-3): EPEVTQTPSHQVTQMGQEVILRCVPISNHLYFYWYRQILGQKVEFLVSFYNNEISEKSEIFDDQFSVERPDGSNFTLKIRSTKLEDSAMYFCASIPGLSTDTQYFGPGTRLTVL.

By proportion, this clonotype is medium-sized. The V gene is TRBV28, the J gene TRBJ1-1; no definite D call. V was shortened by 10 bases and J by 0 bases, with 12 bases between the two germline ends. In germline, CDR1 is MDHEN, CDR2 SYDVKM. The CDR3 extends over 13 amino acids. Here the CDR3 DNA reads TGTGCCACCCCACAGCGCTTGAACACTGAAGCTTTCTTT. Translated: CATPQRLNTEAFF. The full variable domain, its missing parts supplied by reference TRBV28 and TRBJ1-1, is DVKVTQSSRYLVKRTGEKVFLECVQDMDHENMFWYRQDPGLGLRLIYFSYDVKMKEKGDIPEGYSVSREKKERFSLILESASTNQTSMYLCATPQRLNTEAFFGQGTRLTVV.

This chain uses TRBV6-2 or TRBV6-3 with TRBJ1-5; 8 nucleotides agree with TRBD1. CDR1 is MNHEY and CDR2 is SVGEGT in the germline V gene. The CDR3 loop spans 14 amino acids. The ends lost 6 bases at V and 9 bases at J; junction bases unmatched: 10. CDR3 nucleotide sequence: TGTGCCAGCAGCCCCAGAATAGACAGGGGGCCCCAGCATTTT. Translation: CASSPRIDRGPQHF.

The chain links TRBV2 to TRBJ1-5, with unresolved D. CDR3 length: 16 residues. V was cut by 1 base and J by 0 bases, with 10 bases left in between. Germline assignment: CDR1 SNHLY and CDR2 FYNNEI. The CDR3 DNA follows: TGTGCCAGCAGTGAAGTAACGCTCTATAGCAATCAGCCCCAGCATTTT. Amino acid sequence: CASSEVTLYSNQPQHF. Based on the CDR3 plus reference TRBV2 and TRBJ1-5, the full variable domain is EPEVTQTPSHQVTQMGQEVILRCVPISNHLYFYWYRQILGQKVEFLVSFYNNEISEKSEIFDDQFSVERPDGSNFTLKIRSTKLEDSAMYFCASSEVTLYSNQPQHFGDGTRLSIL.

The CDR3: CASSHRGASNYGYTF. The CDR3 coding sequence is TGTGCCAGCAGTCACCGGGGGGCGTCTAACTATGGCTACACCTTC. The gene calls are TRBV3-1 and TRBJ1-2, with a possible D match to TRBD1 (6 bases). Germline V lookup: CDR1 LGHDT, CDR2 YNNKEL (reference sequence). CDR3 length equals 15 residues. Trimming stripped 6 bases from V and 0 bases from J, with 14 bases between.

The table lists this clonotype with a few counts. The CDR3 nucleotides are TGCAGTGCTAGAGATCAGATTGTTTTCGTAGAGAACACTGAAGCTTTCTTT. Amino acid sequence: CSARDQIVFVENTEAFF. V gene TRBV20-1 combines with J gene TRBJ1-1; no clear D gene. The CDR3 runs to 17 residues. Deletions cut 0 bases from V and 1 base from J, with 18 bases between. Per germline, CDR1 DFQATT and CDR2 SNEGSKA (reference sequence).

This clonotype has more than one count but fewer than ten. The gene calls are TRBV7-9 and TRBJ1-1; D uncertain. The CDR3 extends over 14 amino acids. Germline values: CDR1 SEHNR, CDR2 FQNEAQ (reference sequence). Trimming pared 2 bases from V and 0 bases from J, leaving 7 bases between. CDR3 region: CASSLPWVNTEAFF. The CDR3 DNA follows: TGTGCCAGCAGCTTACCTTGGGTGAACACTGAAGCTTTCTTT.

The J gene is TRBJ1-5, the V gene TRBV29-1, with a possible D match to TRBD1 (6 bases). The CDR3 is made up of 12 amino acids. The V end was cut by 5 bases, the J end by 7 bases, with 12 bases between. From germline, CDR1 is SQVTM and CDR2 ANQGSEA. The CDR3 nucleotides are TGCAGCGTTCAAGTAAGGGGGCAGCCCCAGCATTTT. Protein: CSVQVRGQPQHF.

Here the CDR3 reads CASIRDRGAYEQYF. The DNA for the CDR3 is TGTGCCAGCATCCGGGACAGGGGAGCCTACGAGCAGTACTTC. J is TRBJ2-7 and V is TRBV6-1; 10 nucleotides match TRBD1. This CDR3 is 14 amino acids long. V lost 7 bases, J lost 2 bases, and 5 bases stayed unmatched. Germline V gene data show CDR1 as MNHNS and CDR2 as SASEGT.

This chain joins TRBV11-3 and TRBJ2-3, with D possibly being TRBD2 (6 bases). The CDR3 is 15 residues long. Trimming removed 4 bases at V and 4 bases at J, with 15 bases between. CDR1 is SGHNT and CDR2 is YENEEA in the germline V gene. In DNA, the CDR3 is TGTGCCAGCAGCTCCGGGGGAGTGTTTGCAGATACGCAGTATTTT. Translating gives CASSSGGVFADTQYF.

This clonotype was counted between two and nine times. The chain is built from TRBV9 and TRBJ1-1; 11 nucleotides align to TRBD1. CDR1 is SGDLS and CDR2 is YYNGEE in the germline V gene. V lost 4 bases and J lost 4; bases outside the gene matches: 12. The CDR3 has 17 residues. The CDR3 is CASSTTWTGGAGTEAFF. The CDR3 bases are TGTGCCAGCAGCACAACGTGGACAGGGGGCGCGGGCACTGAAGCTTTCTTT.

The chain is built from TRBV20-1 and TRBJ1-2; 8 positions agree with TRBD1. V lost 6 bases, J lost 6 bases, and 6 bases stayed unmatched. This CDR3 contains 12 residues. Germline assignment: CDR1 DFQATT and CDR2 SNEGSKA (reference sequence). The CDR3 bases are TGCAGTGCCTTACAGGGGGAGGATGGCTACACCTTC. This sequence encodes CSALQGEDGYTF.

This clonotype was recorded at least ten times. The V call is TRBV7-2, the J call TRBJ1-2; the D is unclear. Trimming cost V 5 bases and J 8 bases, with 12 bases left between them. CDR1 is SGHTA and CDR2 is FQGNSA in the germline V gene. The CDR3 covers 12 residues. CDR3 in amino acids: CASSLAPNGYTF. CDR3 sequence (DNA): TGTGCCAGCAGCCTTGCGCCAAACGGCTACACCTTC.

This rearrangement joins TRBV9 to TRBJ1-5; no clear D. Germline lookup yields CDR1 SGDLS and CDR2 YYNGEE. The CDR3 consists of 12 residues. Between the trimmed V and J ends, which lost 4 bases and 4 bases, there was a span of 6 bases. The CDR3 DNA is TGTGCCAGCAGCAAGGGTAATCAGCCCCAGCATTTT. Translation: CASSKGNQPQHF.

This clonotype was seen ten or more times. The chain is built from TRBV3-1 and TRBJ2-5; TRBD1 might be the D (6 bases). Trimming removed 4 bases from V and 3 bases from J, with 15 bases in between. This CDR3 has 15 amino acids. Germline CDR1 LGHDT, CDR2 YNNKEL (reference sequence). The CDR3 loop is CASSPYDTGKETQYF. In nucleotides, the CDR3 is TGTGCCAGCAGCCCATATGATACAGGGAAAGAGACCCAGTACTTC.

A few counts support this clonotype. The chain employs TRBV20-1 and TRBJ1-4; unclear D gene. CDR1 is DFQATT, CDR2 SNEGSKA, per germline (reference sequence). V was pared by 0 bases and J by 5 bases, with 10 bases between. There are 14 residues in the CDR3. CDR3 bases: TGCAGTGCTAGAGATCCTTCCTTCAATGAAAAACTGTTTTTT. This gives the protein CSARDPSFNEKLFF.

This clonotype was picked up one time. The gene calls are TRBV18 and TRBJ1-1; no reliable D call. V lost 0 bases and J lost 6, with 14 bases in between. Per germline, CDR1 KGHSH and CDR2 LQKENI. The CDR3 consists of 15 residues. The chain's CDR3 is CASSPPRRSGPEAFF. DNA for the CDR3: TGTGCCAGCTCACCACCGCGCCGCAGTGGGCCTGAAGCTTTCTTT.

By sample share, this clonotype is medium-sized. The CDR3 region has the DNA TGTGCCAGCAGCCAAGAAAGGGACTATCAAGAGACCCAGTACTTC. This translates into CASSQERDYQETQYF. The chain employs TRBV3-1 and TRBJ2-5, with 7 positions matching TRBD2. Germline CDR1 and CDR2: LGHDT and YNNKEL (reference sequence). J lost 2 bases, V lost 0 bases, and 3 bases had no gene match. The CDR3 has 15 amino acids.

This clonotype was picked up a small number of times. The rearrangement uses TRBV2 and TRBJ1-5; 9 bases match TRBD1. Trimming took 7 bases from V and 0 from J; bases not matched to a gene: 4. The CDR3 is made up of 15 amino acids. From germline, CDR1 is SNHLY and CDR2 FYNNEI. The DNA for the CDR3 is TGTGCCAGCACCTGGGACAGGGATAGCAATCAGCCCCAGCATTTT. Its translation: CASTWDRDSNQPQHF.

In this sample, this clonotype turned up many times. This chain joins TRBV11-2 and TRBJ2-3; D is unresolved. Trimming stripped 5 bases from V and 0 bases from J, with 6 bases between. The CDR3 is 13 residues long. Germline loops: CDR1 SGHAT, CDR2 FQNNGV. The CDR3 reads CASSKGSTDTQYF. DNA of the CDR3: TGTGCCAGCAGCAAAGGCAGCACAGATACGCAGTATTTT.